In its sample, the clone carrying this T cell receptor (beta chain) was seen once. Its cognate antigen is unknown. The ends were cut back, 4 bases at V and 0 bases at J, with 13 bases in the middle. This CDR3 region has 17 residues. Germline CDR1 and CDR2: SNHLY and FYNNEI. This sample is part of a study of cytomegalovirus exposure and HLA in healthy donors. Study as a whole: Samples from HLA-typed donors yielded approximately 88 million unique TCRs in an early data release. The study, taken as a whole, reports: Segments of the TCR beta V type were, in most cases, productive about 87% or about 30% of the time in an earlier analysis. Immune exposure data for these donors was limited to CMV serostatus.

A multiplex PCR was run with 60 Vbeta primers and 13 Jbeta primers. Authors' analysis steps: Among the unique TCR beta chains that a later analysis counted, around 72 million in all, roughly 9.9 million were shared. Profiled with immunoSEQ multiplex PCR; TCRdb holds only in-frame clones, not every one. The DNA was the basis for D and trimming; V, J and clone size are from that table. This table has around 150,000 clones, about 80% appearing once. The receptor was derived from a woman aged 45-59 years in good health and CMV-seronegative. This chain joins TRBV2 and TRBJ2-6, with D possibly being TRBD1 (6 bases). Sequencing was performed on PBMCs. The CDR3 DNA reads as TGTGCCAGCAGTGGCGGACAGACGGTCTCTGGGGCCAACGTCCTGACTTTC. Its protein product is CASSGGQTVSGANVLTF.